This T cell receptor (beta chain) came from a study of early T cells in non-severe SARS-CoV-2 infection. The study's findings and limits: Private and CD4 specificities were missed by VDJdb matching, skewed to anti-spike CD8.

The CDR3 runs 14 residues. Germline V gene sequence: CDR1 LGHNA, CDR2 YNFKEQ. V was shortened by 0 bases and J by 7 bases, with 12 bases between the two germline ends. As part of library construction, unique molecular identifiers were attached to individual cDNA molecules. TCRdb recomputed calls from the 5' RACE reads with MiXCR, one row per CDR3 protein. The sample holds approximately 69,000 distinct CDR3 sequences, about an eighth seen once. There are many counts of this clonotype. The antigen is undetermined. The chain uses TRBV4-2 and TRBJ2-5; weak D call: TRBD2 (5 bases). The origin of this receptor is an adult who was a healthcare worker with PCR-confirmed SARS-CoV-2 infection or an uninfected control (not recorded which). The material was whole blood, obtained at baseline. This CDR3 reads CASSQDNGEGTQYF. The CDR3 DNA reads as TGTGCCAGCAGCCAAGATAACGGCGAGGGGACCCAGTACTTC.